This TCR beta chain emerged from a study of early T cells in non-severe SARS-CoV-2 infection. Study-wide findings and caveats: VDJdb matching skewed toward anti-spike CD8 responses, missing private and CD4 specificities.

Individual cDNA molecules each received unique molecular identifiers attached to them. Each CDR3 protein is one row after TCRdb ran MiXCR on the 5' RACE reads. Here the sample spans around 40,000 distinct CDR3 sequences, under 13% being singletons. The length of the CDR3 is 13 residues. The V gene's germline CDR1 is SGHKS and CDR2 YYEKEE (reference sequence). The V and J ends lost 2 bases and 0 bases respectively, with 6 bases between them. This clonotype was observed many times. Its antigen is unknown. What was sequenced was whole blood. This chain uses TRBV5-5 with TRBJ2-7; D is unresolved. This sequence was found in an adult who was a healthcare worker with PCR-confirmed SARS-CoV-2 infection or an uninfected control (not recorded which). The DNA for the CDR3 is TGTGCCAGCAGCTTCAGCGTCTCCTACGAGCAGTACTTC. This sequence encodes CASSFSVSYEQYF.